The T cell receptor (beta chain) described here comes from a study of spatial heterogeneity in lung cancer. Whole-study context: Detection of beta-chain sequences consistently exceeded that of alpha-chain sequences. Raw sequencing reads included, on average, more than 9.5 appearances of each unique TCR and UMI combination. Findings and caveats of the study: In blood, ubiquitous expanded tumor TCRs appeared more at resection than follow-up.

Regarding time point: sample taken at primary tumor resection. The study sequenced unsorted whole RNA from tumor, nontumor lung or frozen PBMC. This clonotype has just a few counts. Antigen unknown. This beta chain is a stray sequence in a library constructed for alpha chains; its clone size is not meaningful. There are 13 residues in the CDR3. Germline values: CDR1 SGHRS, CDR2 YFSETQ. V lost 2 bases, J lost 5 bases, and 10 bases lay in between. Each CDR3 protein gets one entry after TCRdb re-called the 5' RACE reads with MiXCR. The sample lists 11,000 or so distinct CDR3 sequences, 3% to 4% occurring once.

The clonotype comes from a female donor with early-stage non-small cell lung cancer. The V and J genes are TRBV5-1 and TRBJ1-1; possible D gene TRBD1, 6 bases. Sequencing used PBMCs, obtained at surgery. CDR3 sequence reads: CASSLQGGTEAFF. CDR3 DNA sequence: TGCGCCAGCAGCTTACAGGGAGGTACTGAAGCTTTCTTT. The variable domain in full, completed from reference TRBV5-1 and TRBJ1-1, reads KAGVTQTPRYLIKTRGQQVTLSCSPISGHRSVSWYQQTPGQGLQFLFEYFSETQRNKGNFPGRFSGRQFSNSRSEMNVSTLELGDSALYLCASSLQGGTEAFFGQGTRLTVV.